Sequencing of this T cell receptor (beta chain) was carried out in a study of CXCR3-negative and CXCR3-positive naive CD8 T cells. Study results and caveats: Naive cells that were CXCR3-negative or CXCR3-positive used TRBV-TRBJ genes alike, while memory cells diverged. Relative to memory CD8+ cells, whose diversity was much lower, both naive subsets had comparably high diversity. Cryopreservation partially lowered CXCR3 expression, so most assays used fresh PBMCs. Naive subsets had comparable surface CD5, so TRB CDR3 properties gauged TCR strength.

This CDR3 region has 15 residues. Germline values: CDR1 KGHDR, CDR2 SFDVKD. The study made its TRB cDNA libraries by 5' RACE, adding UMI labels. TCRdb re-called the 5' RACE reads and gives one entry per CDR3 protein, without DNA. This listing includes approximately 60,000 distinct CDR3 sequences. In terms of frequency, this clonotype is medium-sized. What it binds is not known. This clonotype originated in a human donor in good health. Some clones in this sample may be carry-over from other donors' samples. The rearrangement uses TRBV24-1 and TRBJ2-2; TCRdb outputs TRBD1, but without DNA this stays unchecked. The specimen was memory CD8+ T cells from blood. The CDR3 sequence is CATSHGLGETGELFF.